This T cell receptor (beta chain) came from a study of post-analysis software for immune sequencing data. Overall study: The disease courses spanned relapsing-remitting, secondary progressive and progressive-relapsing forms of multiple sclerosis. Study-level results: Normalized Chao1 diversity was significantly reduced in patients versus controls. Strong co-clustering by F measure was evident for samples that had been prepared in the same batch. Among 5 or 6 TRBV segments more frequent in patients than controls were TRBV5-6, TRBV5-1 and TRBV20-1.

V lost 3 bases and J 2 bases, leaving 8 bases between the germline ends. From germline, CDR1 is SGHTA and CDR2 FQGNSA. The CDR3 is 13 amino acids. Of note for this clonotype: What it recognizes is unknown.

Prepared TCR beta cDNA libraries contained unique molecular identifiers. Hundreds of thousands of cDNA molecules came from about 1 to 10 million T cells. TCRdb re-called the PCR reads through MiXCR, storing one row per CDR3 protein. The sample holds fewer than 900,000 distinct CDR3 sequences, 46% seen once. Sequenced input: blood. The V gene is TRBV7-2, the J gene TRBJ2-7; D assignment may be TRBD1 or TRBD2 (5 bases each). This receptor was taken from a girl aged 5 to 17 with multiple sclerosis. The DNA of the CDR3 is TGTGCCAGCAGCTTCCGGGACCCCTACGAGCAGTACTTC. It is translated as CASSFRDPYEQYF.